A single sample gave rise to the 24 T cell receptor beta chains below, sequenced in a study of Ad26.COV2.S vaccination and SARS-CoV-2 variants. Libraries were prepared by immunoSEQ multiplex PCR; TCRdb keeps only in-frame clonotypes and omits some of them. The table includes tens of thousands of clones, 82% detected once. Sequencing used peripheral blood, obtained after recovery from COVID-19. The receptors here all came from a human donor who had recovered from COVID-19.

The rearrangement uses TRBV7-2 and TRBJ2-7; D is perhaps TRBD1 (6 bases). Per the germline V gene, CDR1 is SGHTA and CDR2 is FQGNSA. CDR3 length: 15 residues. Trimming removed 5 bases from V and 6 bases from J, with 20 bases in between. The DNA of the CDR3 is TGTGCCAGCAGCCCCATGGGGGCAGCTAGGGCCGAGCAGTACTTC. It is translated as CASSPMGAARAEQYF.

This rearrangement joins TRBV5-8 to TRBJ2-3; D might be TRBD1 (5 bases). The CDR3 is 12 residues long. CDR1 and CDR2 (germline): SGHTS, YDEGEE. V was clipped by 0 bases and J by 7 bases, with 6 bases between them. The CDR3 nucleotides are TGTGCCAGCAGCTTGGCAGGGAATACGCAGTATTTT. As protein: CASSLAGNTQYF.

The chain uses TRBV6-5 and TRBJ1-3; D gene unclear. Trimming left V 6 bases short and J 0 bases short, with 9 bases between. Germline assignment: CDR1 MNHEY and CDR2 SVGAGI. This CDR3 comprises 14 residues. CDR3 DNA sequence: TGTGCCAGCAGACCCCAGAGCTCTGGAAACACCATATATTTT. Protein product: CASRPQSSGNTIYF.

This clone was counted many times. V gene TRBV27 combines with J gene TRBJ1-2, with D possibly being TRBD1 (5 bases). Germline-derived CDR1 and CDR2 are MNHEY and SMNVEV (reference sequence). The CDR3 is made up of 14 amino acids. Trimming shortened V by 3 bases and J by 0 bases, and 8 bases separated the two germline ends. The CDR3 spells CASSFSTANYGYTF. DNA for the CDR3: TGTGCCAGCAGTTTTTCGACAGCTAACTATGGCTACACCTTC.

V is TRBV18 and J is TRBJ1-3; D unresolved. With 6 bases removed from V and 0 bases from J, the gap between germline ends came to 15 bases. The CDR3 has 16 amino acids. CDR1 is KGHSH, CDR2 LQKENI, per germline. The CDR3 coding sequence is TGTGCCAGCTCGCAGGAGAGACGTAGCTCTGGAAACACCATATATTTT. This translates into CASSQERRSSGNTIYF.

The rearrangement joins TRBV15 to TRBJ2-1, with TRBD2 matching over 13 bases. The J segment lost 7 bases and the V segment lost 3 bases, leaving 9 bases of the junction unmatched. Looked up from germline, CDR1 is LNHNV and CDR2 is YYDKDF (reference sequence). This CDR3 region has 17 residues. CDR3 region: CATSRKRLAGGNNEQFF. CDR3 nucleotide sequence: TGTGCCACCAGCAGGAAAAGACTAGCGGGAGGTAATAATGAGCAGTTCTTC.

J is TRBJ2-1 and V is TRBV7-9, with D tentatively TRBD2 (5 bases). Germline values: CDR1 SEHNR, CDR2 FQNEAQ (reference sequence). V was shortened by 4 bases and J by 0 bases, with 10 bases between the two germline ends. This CDR3 has 15 amino acids. The CDR3 coding sequence is TGTGCCAGCAGCTCTGTTGGGAGCTCCTACAATGAGCAGTTCTTC. Residues: CASSSVGSSYNEQFF. The variable domain in full, completed from reference TRBV7-9 and TRBJ2-1, reads DTGVSQNPRHKITKRGQNVTFRCDPISEHNRLYWYRQTLGQGPEFLTYFQNEAQLEKSRLLSDRFSAERPKGSFSTLEIQRTEQGDSAMYLCASSSVGSSYNEQFFGPGTRLTVL.

This clone was observed once. The chain links TRBV6-5 to TRBJ1-1, with TRBD1 identical over 10 bases. This CDR3 has 14 residues. Unmatched junction bases numbered 6, after V lost 7 bases and J lost 4 bases. Per the germline V gene, CDR1 is MNHEY and CDR2 is SVGAGI. The CDR3 protein is CASTRGTGVTEAFF. CDR3 coding DNA: TGTGCCAGCACCCGTGGGACAGGGGTCACTGAAGCTTTCTTT.

The genes are TRBV7-6 and TRBJ2-5, with TRBD2 identical over 12 bases. Germline values: CDR1 SGHVS, CDR2 FNYEAQ. With V trimmed by 4 bases and J by 2 bases, 2 bases remained unmatched. The CDR3 loop spans 15 amino acids. CDR3 nucleotide sequence: TGTGCCAGCAGCTCAGGGACTAGCGGGCAAGAGACCCAGTACTTC. Translation: CASSSGTSGQETQYF.

The gene calls are TRBV27 and TRBJ1-1; D uncertain. The germline V gene encodes CDR1 MNHEY and CDR2 SMNVEV (reference sequence). The germline V and J ends were trimmed by 5 bases and 0 bases, with 10 bases remaining between them. This CDR3 has 14 residues. CDR3 sequence: CASSTNRLNTEAFF. CDR3 DNA: TGTGCCAGCAGTACTAATCGGTTGAACACTGAAGCTTTCTTT.

J is TRBJ2-7 and V is TRBV6-5; 11 bases are a match to TRBD1. Losses at the gene ends were 3 bases for V and 9 bases for J; bases not matched to a gene: 10. CDR3 size: 15 residues. The germline gives CDR1 MNHEY, CDR2 SVGAGI. CDR3 region: CASSYLGQGVYWQYF. The CDR3 DNA reads TGTGCCAGCAGTTATCTGGGACAGGGGGTCTACTGGCAGTACTTC.

This clone was detected only a few times. The genes are TRBV7-9 and TRBJ1-2; 11 positions agree with TRBD1. Germline assignment: CDR1 SEHNR and CDR2 FQNEAQ (reference sequence). The CDR3 spans 13 residues. Germline trimming cut 5 bases from V and 10 bases from J; bases unmatched to any gene: 6. The CDR3, as DNA: TGTGCCAGCAGCCATGGGGGACAGGGGGACTACACCTTC. Translating gives CASSHGGQGDYTF.

The chain has TRBV18 and TRBJ2-1; 12 nucleotides line up with TRBD1. This CDR3 contains 18 residues. The germline gives CDR1 KGHSH, CDR2 LQKENI. The trim removed 1 base at V and 4 bases at J, leaving 8 bases unmatched. The CDR3 region has the DNA TGTGCCAGCTCACCACTACCGGGACAGGGGGCGCTGTACAATGAGCAGTTCTTC. Translated: CASSPLPGQGALYNEQFF.

The CDR3: CASKGSYNEQFF. DNA of the CDR3: TGTGCCAGCAAGGGGTCCTACAATGAGCAGTTCTTC. This sequence joins TRBV28 and TRBJ2-1; D is possibly TRBD1 (5 bases). From germline, CDR1 is MDHEN and CDR2 SYDVKM. V lost 7 bases and J 1 base, leaving 5 bases between the germline ends. CDR3 size: 12 residues.

The rearrangement links TRBV4-1 to TRBJ2-7; 10 positions match TRBD1. Germline lookup yields CDR1 MGHRA and CDR2 YSYEKL. The CDR3 has 14 residues. V was pared by 2 bases and J by 7 bases, with 5 bases of the junction left unmatched. CDR3 DNA sequence: TGCGCCAGCAGCCAAAGACAGGGGGCGCGGGAGCAGTACTTC. This translates into CASSQRQGAREQYF.

This clone was observed a few times. Other DNA sequences in the sample encode the same CDR3. The gene calls are TRBV7-3 and TRBJ2-2; D gene unclear. The germline V and J ends were trimmed by 2 bases and 4 bases, with 8 bases remaining between them. The CDR3 is 14 residues long. The germline V gene has CDR1 SGHTA and CDR2 FQGTGA. The CDR3 coding sequence is TGTGCCAGCAGCTTATATCAAGGCACCGGGGAGCTGTTTTTT. Translation: CASSLYQGTGELFF.

V is TRBV27 and J is TRBJ1-6; 9 bases agree with TRBD1. Germline V CDR1 and CDR2: MNHEY, SMNVEV (reference sequence). This CDR3 is 15 amino acids long. V shed 4 bases and J 7 bases; nucleotides not matched to a gene: 5. The CDR3 nucleotides are TGTGCCAGCAGTTACCGGGACAGGGTCAATTCACCCCTCCACTTT. It codes for CASSYRDRVNSPLHF.

The chain has TRBV25-1 and TRBJ2-7; D unclear. Between the trimmed V and J ends, which lost 4 bases and 3 bases, there was a span of 13 bases. From germline, CDR1 is MGHDK and CDR2 SYGVNS. The CDR3 length is 14 residues. This chain's CDR3 is CASSGTPINYEQYF. The DNA for the CDR3 is TGTGCCAGCAGTGGGACCCCCATTAACTACGAGCAGTACTTC.

A few counts support this clone. This chain links TRBV24-1 with TRBJ2-1; D is uncertain. The germline V gene has CDR1 KGHDR and CDR2 SFDVKD. The V and J ends lost 7 bases and 4 bases respectively, with 4 bases between them. This CDR3 comprises 11 residues. The CDR3 sequence: CATRGYNEQFF. CDR3 DNA: TGTGCCACCAGGGGTTACAATGAGCAGTTCTTC.

This rearrangement joins TRBV7-3 to TRBJ2-1, with TRBD1 as a possible D gene (6 bases). Per the germline V gene, CDR1 is SGHTA and CDR2 is FQGTGA. The V and J ends lost 6 bases and 7 bases respectively, with 19 bases between them. This CDR3 is 15 amino acids long. The CDR3 DNA follows: TGTGCCAGCAGTGGAGTGACCCCAGGGGTAAATGAGCAGTTCTTC. As protein: CASSGVTPGVNEQFF.

The chain has TRBV7-2 and TRBJ1-5; no definite D call. V lost 4 bases to trimming and J lost 9 bases, with 10 bases between them. The CDR3 is 12 residues long. CDR1 and CDR2 (germline): SGHTA, FQGNSA. CDR3 loop: CASSSPRGPQHF. CDR3 DNA sequence: TGTGCCAGCAGCTCCCCCCGGGGGCCCCAGCATTTT.

This clone occurred a few times. The chain combines TRBV25-1 with TRBJ2-2, with 8 positions matching TRBD2. Per germline, CDR1 MGHDK and CDR2 SYGVNS. CDR3 length: 16 residues. V lost 5 bases, J lost 6 bases, and 11 bases stayed unmatched. This chain's CDR3 is CASSHFPGTRSGELFF. As DNA, the CDR3 is TGTGCCAGCAGTCACTTCCCCGGGACTAGGTCCGGGGAGCTGTTTTTT. Full variable domain (rest looked up from reference TRBV25-1 and TRBJ2-2): EADIYQTPRYLVIGTGKKITLECSQTMGHDKMYWYQQDPGMELHLIHYSYGVNSTEKGDLSSESTVSRIRTEHFPLTLESARPSHTSQYLCASSHFPGTRSGELFFGEGSRLTVL.

Here the CDR3 DNA reads TGCGCCAGCAGCTTGGTAACCGGGACTAGCGCATACGAGCAGTACTTC. It encodes CASSLVTGTSAYEQYF. The chain couples TRBV5-1 to TRBJ2-7, with 10 bases aligning to TRBD2. CDR1 SGHRS and CDR2 YFSETQ come from the germline V gene. The CDR3 loop spans 16 amino acids. J lost 4 bases, V lost 0 bases, and 7 bases had no gene match.

This sequence joins TRBV19 and TRBJ1-4; D is possibly TRBD1 (5 bases). Germline-derived CDR1 and CDR2 are LNHDA and SQIVND (reference sequence). The CDR3 consists of 15 residues. Deletions cut 5 bases from V and 8 bases from J, with 18 bases between. The CDR3 DNA follows: TGTGCCAGTAGTCCTGGAGACCTCCGGGGGGAAAAACTGTTTTTT. Protein: CASSPGDLRGEKLFF.